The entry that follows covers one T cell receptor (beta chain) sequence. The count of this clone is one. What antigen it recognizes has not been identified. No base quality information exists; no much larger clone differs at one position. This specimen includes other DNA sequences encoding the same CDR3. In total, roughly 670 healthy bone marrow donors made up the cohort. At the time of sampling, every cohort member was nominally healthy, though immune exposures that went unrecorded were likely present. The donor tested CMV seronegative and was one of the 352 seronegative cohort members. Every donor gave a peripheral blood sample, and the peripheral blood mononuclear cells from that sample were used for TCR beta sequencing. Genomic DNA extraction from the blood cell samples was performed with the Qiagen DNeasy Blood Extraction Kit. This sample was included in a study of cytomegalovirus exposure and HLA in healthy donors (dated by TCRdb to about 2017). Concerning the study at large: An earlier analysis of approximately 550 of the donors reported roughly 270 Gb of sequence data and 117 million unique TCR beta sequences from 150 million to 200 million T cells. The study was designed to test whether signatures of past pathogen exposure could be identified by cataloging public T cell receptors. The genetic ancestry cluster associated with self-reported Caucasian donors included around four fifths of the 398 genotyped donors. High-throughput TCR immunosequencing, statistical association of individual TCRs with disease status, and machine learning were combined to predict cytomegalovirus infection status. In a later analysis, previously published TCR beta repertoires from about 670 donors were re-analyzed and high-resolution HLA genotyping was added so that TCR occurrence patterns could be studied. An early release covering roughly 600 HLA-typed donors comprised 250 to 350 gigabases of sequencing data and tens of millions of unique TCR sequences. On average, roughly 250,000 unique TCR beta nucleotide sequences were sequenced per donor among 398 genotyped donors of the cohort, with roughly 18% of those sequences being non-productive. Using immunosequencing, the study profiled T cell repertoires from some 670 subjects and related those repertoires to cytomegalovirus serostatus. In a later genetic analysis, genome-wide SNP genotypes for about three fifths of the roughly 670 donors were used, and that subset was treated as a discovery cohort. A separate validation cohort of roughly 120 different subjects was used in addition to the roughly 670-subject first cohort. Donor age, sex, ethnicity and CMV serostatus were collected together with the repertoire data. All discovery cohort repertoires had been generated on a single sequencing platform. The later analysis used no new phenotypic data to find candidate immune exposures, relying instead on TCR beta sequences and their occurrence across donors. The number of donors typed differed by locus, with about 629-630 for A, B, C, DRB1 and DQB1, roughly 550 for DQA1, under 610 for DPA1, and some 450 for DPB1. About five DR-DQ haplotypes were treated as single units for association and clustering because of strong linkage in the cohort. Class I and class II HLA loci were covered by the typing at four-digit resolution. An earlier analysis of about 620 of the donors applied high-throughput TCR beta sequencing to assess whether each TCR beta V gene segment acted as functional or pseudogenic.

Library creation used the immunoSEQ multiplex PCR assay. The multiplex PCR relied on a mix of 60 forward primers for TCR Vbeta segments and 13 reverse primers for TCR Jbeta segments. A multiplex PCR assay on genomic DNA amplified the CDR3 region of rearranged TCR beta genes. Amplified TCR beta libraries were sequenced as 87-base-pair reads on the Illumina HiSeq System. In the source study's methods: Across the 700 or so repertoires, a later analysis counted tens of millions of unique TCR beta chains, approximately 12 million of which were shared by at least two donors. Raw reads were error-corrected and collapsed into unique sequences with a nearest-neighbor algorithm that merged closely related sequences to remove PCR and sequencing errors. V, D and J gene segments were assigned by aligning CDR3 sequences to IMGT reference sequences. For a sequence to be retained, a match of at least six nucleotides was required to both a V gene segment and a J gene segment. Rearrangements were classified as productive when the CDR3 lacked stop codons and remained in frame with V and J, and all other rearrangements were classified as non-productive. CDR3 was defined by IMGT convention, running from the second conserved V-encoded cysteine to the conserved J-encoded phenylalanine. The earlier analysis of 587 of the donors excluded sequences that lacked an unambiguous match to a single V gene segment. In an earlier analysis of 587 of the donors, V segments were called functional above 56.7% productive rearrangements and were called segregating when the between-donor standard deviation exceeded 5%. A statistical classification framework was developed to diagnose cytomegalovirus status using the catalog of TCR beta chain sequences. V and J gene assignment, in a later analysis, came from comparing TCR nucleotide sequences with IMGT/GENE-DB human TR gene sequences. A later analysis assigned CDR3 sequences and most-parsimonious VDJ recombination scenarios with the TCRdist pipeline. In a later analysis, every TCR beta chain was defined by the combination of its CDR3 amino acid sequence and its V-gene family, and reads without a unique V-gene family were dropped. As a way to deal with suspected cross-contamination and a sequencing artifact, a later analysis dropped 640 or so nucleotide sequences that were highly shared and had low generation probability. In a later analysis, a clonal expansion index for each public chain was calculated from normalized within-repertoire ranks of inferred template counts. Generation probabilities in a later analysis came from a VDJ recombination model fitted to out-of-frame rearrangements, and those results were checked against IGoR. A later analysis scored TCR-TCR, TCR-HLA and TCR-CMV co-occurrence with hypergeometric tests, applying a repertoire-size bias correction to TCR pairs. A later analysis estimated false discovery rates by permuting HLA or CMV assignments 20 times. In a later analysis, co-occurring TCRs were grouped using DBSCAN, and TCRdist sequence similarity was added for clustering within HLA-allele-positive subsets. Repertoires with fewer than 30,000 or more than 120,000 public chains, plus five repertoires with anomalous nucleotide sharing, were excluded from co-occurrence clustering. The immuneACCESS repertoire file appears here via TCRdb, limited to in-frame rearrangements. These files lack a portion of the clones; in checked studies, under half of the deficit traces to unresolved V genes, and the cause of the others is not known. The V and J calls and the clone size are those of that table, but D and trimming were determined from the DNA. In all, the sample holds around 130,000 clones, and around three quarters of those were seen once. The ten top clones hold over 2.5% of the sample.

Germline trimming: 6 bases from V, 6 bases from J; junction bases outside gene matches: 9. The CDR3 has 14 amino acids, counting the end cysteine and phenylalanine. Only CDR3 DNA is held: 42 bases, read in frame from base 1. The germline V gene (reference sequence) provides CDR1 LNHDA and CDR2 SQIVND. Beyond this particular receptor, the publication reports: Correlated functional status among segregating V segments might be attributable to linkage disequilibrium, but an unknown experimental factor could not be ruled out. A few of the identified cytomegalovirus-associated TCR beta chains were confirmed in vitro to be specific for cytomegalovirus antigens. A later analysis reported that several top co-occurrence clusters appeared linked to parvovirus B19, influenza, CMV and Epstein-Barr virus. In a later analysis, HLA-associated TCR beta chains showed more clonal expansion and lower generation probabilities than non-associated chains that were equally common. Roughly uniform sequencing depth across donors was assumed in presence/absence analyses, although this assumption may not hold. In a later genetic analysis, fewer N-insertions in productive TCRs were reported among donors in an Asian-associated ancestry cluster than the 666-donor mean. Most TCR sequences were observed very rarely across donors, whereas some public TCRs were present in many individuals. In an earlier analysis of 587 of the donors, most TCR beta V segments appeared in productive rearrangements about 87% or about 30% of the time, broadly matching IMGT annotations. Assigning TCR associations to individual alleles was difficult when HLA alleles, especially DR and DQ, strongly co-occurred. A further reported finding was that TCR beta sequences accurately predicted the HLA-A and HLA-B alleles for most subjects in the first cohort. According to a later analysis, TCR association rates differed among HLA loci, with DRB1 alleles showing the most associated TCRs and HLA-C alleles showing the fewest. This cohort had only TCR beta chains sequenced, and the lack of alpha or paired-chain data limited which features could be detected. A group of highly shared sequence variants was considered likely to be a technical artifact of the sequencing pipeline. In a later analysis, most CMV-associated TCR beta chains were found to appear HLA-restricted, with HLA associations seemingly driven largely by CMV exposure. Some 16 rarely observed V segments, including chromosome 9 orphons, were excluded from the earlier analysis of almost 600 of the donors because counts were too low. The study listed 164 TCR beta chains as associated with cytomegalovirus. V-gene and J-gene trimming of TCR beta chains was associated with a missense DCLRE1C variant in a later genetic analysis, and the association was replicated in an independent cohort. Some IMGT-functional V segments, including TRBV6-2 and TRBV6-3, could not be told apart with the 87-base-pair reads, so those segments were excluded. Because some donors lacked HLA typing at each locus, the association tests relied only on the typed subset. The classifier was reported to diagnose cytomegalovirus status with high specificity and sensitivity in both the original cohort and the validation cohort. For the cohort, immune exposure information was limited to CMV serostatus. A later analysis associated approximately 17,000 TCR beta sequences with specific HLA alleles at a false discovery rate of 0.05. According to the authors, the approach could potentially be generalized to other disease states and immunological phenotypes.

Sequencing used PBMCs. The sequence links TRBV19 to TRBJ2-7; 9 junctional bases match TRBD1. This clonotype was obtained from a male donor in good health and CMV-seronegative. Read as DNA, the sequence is TGTGCCAGTAGGCTACAGGGGGCGACCGGCGAGCAGTACTTC. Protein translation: CASRLQGATGEQYF. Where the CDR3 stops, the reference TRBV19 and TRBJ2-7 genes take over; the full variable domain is DGGITQSPKYLFRKEGQNVTLSCEQNLNHDAMYWYRQDPGQGLRLIYYSQIVNDFQKGDIAEGYSVSREKKESFPLTVTSAQKNPTAFYLCASRLQGATGEQYFGPGTRLTVT.